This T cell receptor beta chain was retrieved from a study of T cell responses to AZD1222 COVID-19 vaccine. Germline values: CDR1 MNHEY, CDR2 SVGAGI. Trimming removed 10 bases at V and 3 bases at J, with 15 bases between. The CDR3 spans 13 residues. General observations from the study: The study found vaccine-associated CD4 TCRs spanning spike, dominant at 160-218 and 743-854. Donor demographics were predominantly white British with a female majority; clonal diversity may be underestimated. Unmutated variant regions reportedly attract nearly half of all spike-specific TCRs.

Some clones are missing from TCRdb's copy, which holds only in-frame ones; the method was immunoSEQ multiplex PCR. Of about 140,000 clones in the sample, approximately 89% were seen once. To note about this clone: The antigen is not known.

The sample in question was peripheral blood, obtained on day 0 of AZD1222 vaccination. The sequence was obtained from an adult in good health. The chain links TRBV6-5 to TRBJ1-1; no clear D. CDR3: CATFRVVYTEAFF. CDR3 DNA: TGTGCCACCTTTCGGGTAGTGTACACTGAAGCTTTCTTT.